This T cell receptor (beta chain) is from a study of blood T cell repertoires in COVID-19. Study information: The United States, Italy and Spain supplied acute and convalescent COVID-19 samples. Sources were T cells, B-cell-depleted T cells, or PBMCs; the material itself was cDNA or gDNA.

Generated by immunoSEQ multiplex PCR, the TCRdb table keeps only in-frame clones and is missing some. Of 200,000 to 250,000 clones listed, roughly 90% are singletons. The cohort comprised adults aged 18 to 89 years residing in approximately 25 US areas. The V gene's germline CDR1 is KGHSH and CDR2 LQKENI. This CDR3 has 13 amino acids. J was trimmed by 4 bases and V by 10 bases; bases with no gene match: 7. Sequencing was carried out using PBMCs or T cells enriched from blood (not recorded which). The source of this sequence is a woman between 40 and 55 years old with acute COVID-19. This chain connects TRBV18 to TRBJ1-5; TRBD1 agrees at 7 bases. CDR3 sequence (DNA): TGTGCCACCACACAGGGGAGGAATCAGCCCCAGCATTTT. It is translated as CATTQGRNQPQHF.